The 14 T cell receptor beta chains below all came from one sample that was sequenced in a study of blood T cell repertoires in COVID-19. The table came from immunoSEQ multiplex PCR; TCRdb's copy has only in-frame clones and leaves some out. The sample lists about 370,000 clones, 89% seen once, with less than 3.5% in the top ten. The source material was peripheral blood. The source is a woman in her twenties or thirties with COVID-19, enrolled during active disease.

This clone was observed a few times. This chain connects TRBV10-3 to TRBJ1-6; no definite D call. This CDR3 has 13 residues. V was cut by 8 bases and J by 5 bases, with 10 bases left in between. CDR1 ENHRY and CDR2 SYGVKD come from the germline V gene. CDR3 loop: CAIGLSDNSPLHF. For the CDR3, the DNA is TGTGCCATCGGTCTGTCGGATAATTCACCCCTCCACTTT.

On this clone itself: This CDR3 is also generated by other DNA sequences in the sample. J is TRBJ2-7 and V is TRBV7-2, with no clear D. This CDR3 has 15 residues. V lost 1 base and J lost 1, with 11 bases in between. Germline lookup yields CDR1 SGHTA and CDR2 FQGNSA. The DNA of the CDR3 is TGTGCCAGCAGCTTAGTTGGCAGGTCGTCCTACGAGCAGTACTTC. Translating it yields CASSLVGRSSYEQYF.

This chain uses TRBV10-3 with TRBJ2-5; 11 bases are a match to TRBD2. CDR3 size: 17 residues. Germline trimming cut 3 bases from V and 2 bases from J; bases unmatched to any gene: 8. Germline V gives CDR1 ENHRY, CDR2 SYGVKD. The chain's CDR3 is CAISDPHSGGGQETQYF. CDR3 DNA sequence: TGTGCCATCAGTGACCCTCATAGCGGGGGGGGACAAGAGACCCAGTACTTC.

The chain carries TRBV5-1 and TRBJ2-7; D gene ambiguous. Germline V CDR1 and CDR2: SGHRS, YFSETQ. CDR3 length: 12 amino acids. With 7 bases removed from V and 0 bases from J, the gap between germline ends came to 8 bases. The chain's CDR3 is CASSGSSYEQYF. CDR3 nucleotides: TGCGCCAGCTCCGGGTCCTCCTACGAGCAGTACTTC.

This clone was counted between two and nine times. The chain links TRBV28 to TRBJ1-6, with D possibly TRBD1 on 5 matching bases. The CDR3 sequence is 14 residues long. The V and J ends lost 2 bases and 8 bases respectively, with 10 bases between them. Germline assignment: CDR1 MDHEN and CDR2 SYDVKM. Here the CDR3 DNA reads TGTGCCAGCAGTTTACAGGGACTGCATTCACCCCTCCACTTT. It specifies CASSLQGLHSPLHF.

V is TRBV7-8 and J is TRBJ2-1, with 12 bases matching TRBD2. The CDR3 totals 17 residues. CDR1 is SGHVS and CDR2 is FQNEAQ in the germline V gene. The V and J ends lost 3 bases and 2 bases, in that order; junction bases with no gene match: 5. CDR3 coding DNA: TGTGCCAGCAGCTTGCTAGCGGGGGGGGTACCCTACAATGAGCAGTTCTTC. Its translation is CASSLLAGGVPYNEQFF.

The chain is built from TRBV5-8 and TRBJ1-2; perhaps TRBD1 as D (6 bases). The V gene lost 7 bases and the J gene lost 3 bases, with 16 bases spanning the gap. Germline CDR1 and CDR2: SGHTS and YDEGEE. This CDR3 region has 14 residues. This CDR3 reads CASRPWQGYYGYTF. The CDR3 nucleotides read TGTGCCAGCCGCCCATGGCAGGGGTACTATGGCTACACCTTC.

The CDR3 DNA reads TGTGCCAGCAGCCTAGGGGTCTCTCAGCCCCAGCATTTT. This translates into CASSLGVSQPQHF. The V gene is TRBV6-6, the J gene TRBJ1-5, with D tentatively TRBD1 (5 bases). Germline CDR1 reads MNHNY; CDR2 reads SVGAGI (reference sequence). V lost 6 bases to trimming and J lost 6 bases, with 12 bases between them. This CDR3 has 13 amino acids.

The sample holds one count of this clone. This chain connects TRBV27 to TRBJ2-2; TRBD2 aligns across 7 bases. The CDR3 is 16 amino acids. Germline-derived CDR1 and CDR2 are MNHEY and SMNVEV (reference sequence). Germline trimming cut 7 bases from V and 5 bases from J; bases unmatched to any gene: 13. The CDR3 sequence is CASTPVWREKTGELFF. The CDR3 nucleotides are TGTGCCAGCACCCCAGTTTGGCGGGAGAAGACCGGGGAGCTGTTTTTT.

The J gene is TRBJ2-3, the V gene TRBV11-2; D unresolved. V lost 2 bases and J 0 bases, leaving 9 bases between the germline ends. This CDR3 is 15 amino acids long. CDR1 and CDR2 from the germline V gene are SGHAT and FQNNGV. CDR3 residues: CASSLNPQSTDTQYF. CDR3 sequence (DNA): TGTGCCAGCAGCTTAAACCCTCAGAGCACAGATACGCAGTATTTT.

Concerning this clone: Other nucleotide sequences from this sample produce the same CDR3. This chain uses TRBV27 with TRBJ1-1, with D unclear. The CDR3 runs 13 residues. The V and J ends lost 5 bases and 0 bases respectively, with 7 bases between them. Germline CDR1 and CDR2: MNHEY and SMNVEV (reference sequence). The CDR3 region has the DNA TGTGCCAGCAGTCTTACAGTGAACACTGAAGCTTTCTTT. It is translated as CASSLTVNTEAFF.

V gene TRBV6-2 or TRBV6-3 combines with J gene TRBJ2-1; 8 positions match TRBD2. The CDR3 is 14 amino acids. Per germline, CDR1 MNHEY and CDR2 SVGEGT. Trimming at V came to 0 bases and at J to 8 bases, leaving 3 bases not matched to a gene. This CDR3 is CASSYSGTSYEQFF. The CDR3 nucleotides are TGTGCCAGCAGTTACTCCGGGACTAGTTATGAGCAGTTCTTC.

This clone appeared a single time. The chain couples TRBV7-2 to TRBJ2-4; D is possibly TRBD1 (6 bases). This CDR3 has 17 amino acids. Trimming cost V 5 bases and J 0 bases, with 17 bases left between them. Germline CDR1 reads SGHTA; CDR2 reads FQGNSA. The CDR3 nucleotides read TGTGCCAGCAGCCCGTCGTCGCTACAGGGAGCCAAAAACATTCAGTACTTC. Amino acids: CASSPSSLQGAKNIQYF.

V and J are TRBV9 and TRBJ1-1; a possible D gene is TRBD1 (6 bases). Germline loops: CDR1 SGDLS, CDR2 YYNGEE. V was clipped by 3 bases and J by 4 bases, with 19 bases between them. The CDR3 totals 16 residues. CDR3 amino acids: CASSGRGLGGITEAFF. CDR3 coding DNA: TGTGCCAGCAGCGGCAGGGGCCTTGGTGGGATCACTGAAGCTTTCTTT.